The entry below gives a single T cell receptor beta chain sequence along with its context. This entry belongs to a study of T cell repertoires in ileal Crohn's disease. V gave up 4 bases and J gave up 5 bases, with 11 bases separating them. Germline-derived CDR1 and CDR2 are SGHNT and YENEEA. This CDR3 has 13 amino acids. Sequencing was performed with immunoSEQ multiplex PCR; in TCRdb, only in-frame clones are kept and a portion is missing. This sample has approximately 16,000 clones, with under 95% found just once. The time point denotes: inflamed ileum from the surgical specimen. This TCR came from an adult with Crohn's disease. The V and J genes are TRBV11-3 and TRBJ1-1; no definite D call. The specimen sequenced was ileal tissue. The CDR3 DNA is TGTGCCAGCAGCTCGGGCCCCTCGACTGAAGCTTTCTTT. It translates to CASSSGPSTEAFF.